This T cell receptor beta chain was documented in a study of T cells in Graves' hyperthyroidism and ophthalmopathy. CDR3 length: 11 amino acids. Trimming removed 4 bases at V and 6 bases at J, with 6 bases between. CDR1 and CDR2 from the germline V gene are SGHRS and YFSETQ. Amplification of TCR beta CDR3 regions was performed using RNA transcripts as template. HTBI primers were the set used in a first-round RT-PCR of the TCR CDR3. Using its own MiXCR run on the multiplex PCR reads, TCRdb lists one record per CDR3 protein. Altogether approximately 620,000 distinct CDR3 sequences are present, approximately 14% being singletons, with the ten largest covering 5.8%. At least ten counts were recorded for this clonotype. Its antigen is as yet unknown. Progressors' blood was drawn at hyperthyroidism diagnosis, before ophthalmopathy symptoms. PBMCs were obtained from 10 ml fresh peripheral blood. General study results and limits: Blood also carried most thyroid clonotypes expanded above 0.001.

This TCR was sampled from a woman aged 25 to 39 with Graves' hyperthyroidism that later progressed to Graves' ophthalmopathy. The V gene is TRBV5-1, the J gene TRBJ2-3; tentatively, D is TRBD2 (5 bases). The sample taken for sequencing was blood. In nucleotides, the CDR3 is TGCGCCAGCAGCGGGGAGGATACGCAGTATTTT. This translates into CASSGEDTQYF.